Listed below are T cell receptor beta chains from one sample, sequenced in a study of naive and memory T cell subsets. In TCRdb, the UMI-ligation and nested PCR reads were re-called with MiXCR into one record per CDR3 protein. This table holds 120,000 to 150,000 distinct CDR3 sequences, over 15% found once. Sequenced sample: naive CD4+ T cells from blood. The origin of the receptors is a human donor in good health. CDR3s include the opening cysteine and the closing phenylalanine or tryptophan. A D gene is named only where the DNA matches it firmly. Only some rows state a clone size, as once, few, many or a class for expanded clones.

V	size	J	D	DNA	CDR3
TRBV7-9	NA	TRBJ2-1	TRBD2	TGTGCCAGCAGCTCCCGCGGACTAGCGGGAACCTACAATGAGCAGTTCTTC	CASSSRGLAGTYNEQFF
TRBV5-6	NA	TRBJ2-5	TRBD2	TGTGCCAGCAGCCCGGGACTAGCGGGGTGGATTGAGACCCAGTACTTC	CASSPGLAGWIETQYF
TRBV28	NA	TRBJ2-1	NA	TGTGCCAGCAGTATGGGGACCCCGGCCTACAATGAGCAGTTCTTC	CASSMGTPAYNEQFF
TRBV7-3	NA	TRBJ2-1	NA	TGTGCCAGCAGCTTAACGAGGTCCCTGAGCTCCTACAATGGGCAGTTCTTC	CASSLTRSLSSYNGQFF
TRBV12-3/TRBV12-4	many	TRBJ1-3	NA	TGTGCCAGCAGTTTTCGTCTCCGGGCTGGAAACACCATATATTTT	CASSFRLRAGNTIYF
TRBV6-5	NA	TRBJ2-1	TRBD2	TGTGCCAGCGCGCGGGGGGAGGACAATGAGCAGTTCTTC	CASARGEDNEQFF
TRBV18	NA	TRBJ1-2	NA	TGTGCCAGCTCACCCCGGGCCGGCTATGGCTACACCTTC	CASSPRAGYGYTF
TRBV6-5	NA	TRBJ1-1	NA	TGTGCCAGCGGAAGGGAGACTGAAGCTTTCTTT	CASGRETEAFF
TRBV5-1	NA	TRBJ2-3	TRBD2	TGCGCCAGCAGCTTTGGACTAGCGGGAGGGACAGATACGCAGTATTTT	CASSFGLAGGTDTQYF
TRBV29-1	few	TRBJ2-3	NA	TGCAGCGTTGTGGGGGCGGATACGCAGTATTTT	CSVVGADTQYF
TRBV6-5	NA	TRBJ1-4	TRBD1	TGTGCCAGCAGTTACCGACAGGGGATAGGGGAAAAACTGTTTTTT	CASSYRQGIGEKLFF
TRBV12-3/TRBV12-4	NA	TRBJ2-3	TRBD2	TGTGCCAGCAGTTCCTATAGCGGGAACGCAGATACGCAGTATTTT	CASSSYSGNADTQYF
TRBV20-1	NA	TRBJ2-1	TRBD1	TGCAGTGCCGAGGGGGCTAGCAGATACAATGAGCAGTTCTTC	CSAEGASRYNEQFF
TRBV6-1	few	TRBJ2-7	NA	TGTGCCAGCAGTGAACCGGGCGTAGCCTACGAGCAGTACTTC	CASSEPGVAYEQYF
TRBV12-3/TRBV12-4	few	TRBJ1-4	NA	TGTGCCAGCAGTTTACAGCAGGGTCCAAATGAAAAACTGTTTTTT	CASSLQQGPNEKLFF
TRBV24-1	NA	TRBJ2-3	NA	TGTGCCACCAGTGATACCGAGGGGAGGGGGCGCACAGATACGCAGTATTTT	CATSDTEGRGRTDTQYF
TRBV9	few	TRBJ2-1	TRBD2	TGTGCCAGCAGCGTAGGCCCGGGACTAGCGTCGATAGCTGAGCAGTTCTTC	CASSVGPGLASIAEQFF